The sequence of this T cell receptor beta chain was determined in a study of T cells in Graves' hyperthyroidism and ophthalmopathy. The J segment lost 6 bases and the V segment lost 5 bases, leaving 12 bases of the junction unmatched. Looked up from germline, CDR1 is MNHGY and CDR2 is SAAAGT. The CDR3 contains 16 residues. This clonotype was recorded many times. TCR beta CDR3 regions were amplified from RNA. Carried out on the TCR CDR3, a first-round RT-PCR used the HTBI primer set. In TCRdb, the multiplex PCR reads were re-called with MiXCR into one record per CDR3 protein. The data show 640,000 or so distinct CDR3 sequences, 14% seen once.

The V and J genes are TRBV6-8 and TRBJ2-7, with TRBD1 matching 11 bases. The source is a woman in her late teens or twenties with Graves' ophthalmopathy. Sequenced material: blood. The CDR3 coding sequence is TGTGCCAGCAGTCGTCCGGGACAGGGGGATATTACCGAGCAGTACTTC. This codes for CASSRPGQGDITEQYF.